The 20 T cell receptor beta chains below were found in one sample sequenced in a study of T cell repertoires in cytomegalovirus infection. Antigen specificity for these receptors is unknown. TCRdb analysed the reads with MiXCR anew, one entry per CDR3 protein. The sample lists 140,000 to 150,000 distinct CDR3 sequences; approximately 30% were seen once. This sample comprised CD8+ T cells from cultured PBMCs, obtained from culture after CMV antigen stimulation. The receptor source for this set is a human donor in good health (CMV status not recorded). Some clones in this sample may be carry-over from other donors' samples.

The chain links TRBV12-3 or TRBV12-4 to TRBJ1-2; no clear D. Trimming took 7 bases from V and 7 from J, leaving 10 bases between them. This CDR3 has 11 amino acids. As DNA, the CDR3 is TGTGCCAGCAAGGACCCCGGTGGCTACACCTTC. This sequence encodes CASKDPGGYTF.

The DNA of the CDR3 is TGTGCCAGCAGCTCGAGACACAGCTACCCAGAGACCCAGTACTTC. Translation gives CASSSRHSYPETQYF. The chain joins TRBV3-1 to TRBJ2-5, with D hard to call. This CDR3 comprises 15 residues. Germline CDR1 reads LGHDT; CDR2 reads YNNKEL (reference sequence). Trimming took off 5 bases at V and 4 bases at J, with 17 bases between the two ends.

This clonotype occurred a few times. V gene TRBV5-1 combines with J gene TRBJ2-6; D unresolved. Germline CDR1 is SGHRS and CDR2 is YFSETQ. Trimming removed 0 bases from V and 0 bases from J, with 7 bases in between. The CDR3 length is 16 residues. The CDR3 spells CASSLEGLSGANVLTF. The CDR3 bases are TGCGCCAGCAGCTTGGAAGGCCTCTCTGGGGCCAACGTCCTGACTTTC.

The gene calls are TRBV7-9 and TRBJ2-3; the D is unclear. The CDR3 covers 12 residues. V was shortened by 6 bases and J by 8 bases, with 12 bases between the two germline ends. Germline V gene sequence: CDR1 SEHNR, CDR2 FQNEAQ (reference sequence). CDR3 amino acids: CASRAGSFTQYF. DNA of the CDR3: TGTGCCAGCAGGGCCGGGTCCTTTACGCAGTATTTT.

This clonotype was seen a handful of times. The chain uses TRBV5-4 and TRBJ2-5; TRBD2 aligns across 15 bases. CDR1 and CDR2 (germline): SGHNT, YYREEE (reference sequence). Germline trimming cut 4 bases from V and 4 bases from J; bases unmatched to any gene: 2. This CDR3 is 15 amino acids long. CDR3 nucleotides: TGTGCCAGCAGCGTGGGACTAGCGGGGGGAGAGACCCAGTACTTC. Protein product: CASSVGLAGGETQYF.

This clonotype showed up many times. Written as DNA, the CDR3 is TGTGCCAGCAGCCCAGGAGGCACTGAAGCTTTCTTT. Translation gives CASSPGGTEAFF. The J gene is TRBJ1-1, the V gene TRBV7-6, with D hard to call. The V gene's germline CDR1 is SGHVS and CDR2 FNYEAQ. The CDR3 has 12 amino acids. The V end was cut by 5 bases, the J end by 4 bases, with 8 bases between.

CDR3 region: CASSLPDGKVGPVEWGTEAFF. DNA for the CDR3: TGTGCCAGCAGCCTACCAGACGGAAAGGTGGGGCCGGTCGAGTGGGGCACTGAAGCTTTCTTT. V is TRBV7-4 and J is TRBJ1-1, with D perhaps TRBD1 (5 bases). V dropped 5 bases and J dropped 4 bases, with 35 bases sitting between them. The CDR3 loop spans 21 amino acids. Germline V gives CDR1 SGHVT, CDR2 SQSDAQ.

This clonotype turned up a few times. The genes are TRBV19 and TRBJ1-1; D is undetermined. CDR1 and CDR2 from the germline V gene are LNHDA and SQIVND (reference sequence). The V end was cut by 5 bases, the J end by 3 bases, with 19 bases between. This CDR3 has 16 amino acids. CDR3 DNA: TGTGCCAGTAGTCCGTGGATCCCCCGGGAGTACACTGAAGCTTTCTTT. Its protein product is CASSPWIPREYTEAFF.

The chain employs TRBV7-9 and TRBJ2-7, with 10 bases identical to TRBD1. The CDR3 is 16 amino acids. The germline CDR1 and CDR2 sequences are SEHNR and FQNEAQ (reference sequence). Trimming cost V 4 bases and J 5 bases; bases outside gene matches: 11. CDR3 nucleotide sequence: TGTGCCAGCAGCTACACCACCGGGACAGGGGTCCACGAGCAGTACTTC. Protein sequence: CASSYTTGTGVHEQYF.

V usage is TRBV11-3 and J usage is TRBJ2-2, with D possibly matching TRBD2 (6 bases). Trimming pared 5 bases from V and 3 bases from J, leaving 16 bases between. Germline assignment: CDR1 SGHNT and CDR2 YENEEA. CDR3 length equals 16 residues. CDR3 sequence reads: CASSPRRGVDTGELFF. The CDR3 region has the DNA TGTGCCAGCAGCCCCCGGCGCGGGGTGGACACCGGGGAGCTGTTTTTT. Complete variable domain (other parts from reference TRBV11-3 and TRBJ2-2): EAGVVQSPRYKIIEKKQPVAFWCNPISGHNTLYWYLQNLGQGPELLIRYENEEAVDDSQLPKDRFSAERLKGVDSTLKIQPAELGDSAVYLCASSPRRGVDTGELFFGEGSRLTVL.

This clonotype was found many times. The chain couples TRBV5-1 to TRBJ1-2; D unresolved. Germline assignment: CDR1 SGHRS and CDR2 YFSETQ. Between the trimmed V and J ends, which lost 4 bases and 0 bases, there was a span of 7 bases. The CDR3 has 13 amino acids. The CDR3 DNA is TGCGCCAGCAGCGAGGATCCTAACTATGGCTACACCTTC. This codes for CASSEDPNYGYTF.

Turning to this clonotype: An end of the junction does not agree with germline; a read error may underlie this. The chain uses TRBV5-6 and TRBJ1-4, with D unresolved. The CDR3 loop spans 15 amino acids. Germline-derived CDR1 and CDR2 are SGHDT and YYEEEE. The CDR3 DNA reads as TGTGCCAGCAGCGCAGCCGGGAGCCCTAACGAAAAACTGTTTTTT. Translated, it gives CASSAAGSPNEKLFF.

This chain joins TRBV12-3 or TRBV12-4 and TRBJ2-3, with 7 bases identical to TRBD2. The ends lost 4 bases at V and 3 bases at J; junction bases unmatched: 1. The CDR3 is 13 residues long. In DNA, the CDR3 is TGTGCCAGCAGTTCCGGGGGGACAGATACGCAGTATTTT. Protein: CASSSGGTDTQYF.

The J gene is TRBJ2-3, the V gene TRBV5-6; the match to TRBD2 covers 11 bases. The CDR3 consists of 16 residues. Trimming at V came to 3 bases and at J to 2 bases, leaving 5 bases not matched to a gene. In germline, CDR1 is SGHDT, CDR2 YYEEEE. This chain's CDR3 is CASSWSTSGVTDTQYF. The CDR3 DNA is TGTGCCAGCAGCTGGTCGACTAGCGGGGTCACAGATACGCAGTATTTT.

The V gene is TRBV7-8, the J gene TRBJ1-4; 7 nucleotides agree with TRBD1. V lost 4 bases, J lost 4 bases, and 9 bases stayed unmatched. The CDR3 has 16 residues. Germline values: CDR1 SGHVS, CDR2 FQNEAQ. Written as DNA, the CDR3 is TGTGCCAGCAGCTCAGTTGGGGGACAGTTTAATGAAAAACTGTTTTTT. This sequence encodes CASSSVGGQFNEKLFF.

The rearrangement uses TRBV19 and TRBJ1-4; TRBD1 matches 8 bases. CDR1 is LNHDA and CDR2 is SQIVND in the germline V gene (reference sequence). CDR3 length: 15 residues. Trimming cost V 5 bases and J 5 bases; bases outside gene matches: 7. The CDR3: CASSVDRGLNEKLFF. The CDR3 region has the DNA TGTGCCAGTAGTGTCGACAGGGGCTTAAATGAAAAACTGTTTTTT.

This clonotype was detected ten times or more. This sequence joins TRBV27 and TRBJ1-1, with 8 nucleotides matching TRBD1. Germline trimming cut 2 bases from V and 2 bases from J; bases unmatched to any gene: 1. The CDR3 has 14 amino acids. Germline lookup yields CDR1 MNHEY and CDR2 SMNVEV (reference sequence). CDR3 nucleotides: TGTGCCAGCAGTTTAGACAGGGGTAACACTGAAGCTTTCTTT. Its protein product is CASSLDRGNTEAFF.

This clonotype came up a few times. This chain joins TRBV6-6 and TRBJ2-7; 7 bases agree with TRBD1. Germline CDR1 MNHNY, CDR2 SVGAGI (reference sequence). Germline trimming cut 4 bases from V and 5 bases from J; bases unmatched to any gene: 5. The CDR3 runs 13 residues. The CDR3 protein is CASSSTGLDEQYF. CDR3 nucleotide sequence: TGTGCCAGCAGTTCGACAGGGTTAGACGAGCAGTACTTC.

This clonotype was counted a few times. The chain links TRBV6-6 to TRBJ2-1; perhaps TRBD2 as D (6 bases). This CDR3 comprises 18 residues. CDR1 is MNHNY and CDR2 is SVGAGI in the germline V gene (reference sequence). Trimming took 8 bases from V and 2 from J, leaving 25 bases between them. The CDR3, as DNA: TGTGCCAGCCGTAAGCGGGCAGACCCTTCTTTAACCTACAATGAGCAGTTCTTC. Residues: CASRKRADPSLTYNEQFF.

This clonotype was seen a few times. For the CDR3, the DNA is TGTGCCAGCAGTTACTCGCAGGGGACGATCTACGAGCAGTACTTC. It codes for CASSYSQGTIYEQYF. The chain recombines TRBV6-5 with TRBJ2-7, with D tentatively TRBD1 (6 bases). V was clipped by 0 bases and J by 3 bases, with 12 bases between them. Germline V lookup: CDR1 MNHEY, CDR2 SVGAGI. There are 15 residues in the CDR3.